The rows below give T cell receptor beta chains drawn from one sample of a study of blood T cell repertoires in COVID-19. Data came from immunoSEQ multiplex PCR; TCRdb stores just in-frame clones and leaves some out. The table lists about 140,000 clones, 88% of them singletons, with more than 2.5% in the top ten. The specimen sequenced was peripheral blood. All receptors come from a human donor with COVID-19, enrolled during active disease. The donor label of this sample is uncertain. CDR3s include the opening cysteine and the closing phenylalanine or tryptophan. D genes are given only for firm matches. The size entry is marked missing in some rows and otherwise reads once, few, many or a size class.

TRBV29-1,NA,TRBJ2-7,NA,CSVGGGKGDEQYF,TGCAGCGTTGGGGGGGGCAAAGGGGACGAGCAGTACTTC
TRBV7-2,NA,TRBJ2-2,NA,CASSLGSTNTGELFF,TGTGCCAGCAGCTTGGGCAGTACGAACACCGGGGAGCTGTTTTTT
TRBV5-1,NA,TRBJ2-7,TRBD2,CASSRDRGSGRSNEQYF,TGCGCCAGCAGCCGGGACAGAGGTAGCGGGAGGTCGAATGAGCAGTACTTC
TRBV19,NA,TRBJ1-1,TRBD1,CATKGQSDRVTEAFF,TGTGCCACCAAGGGACAGAGCGATCGTGTCACTGAAGCTTTCTTT
TRBV6-5,NA,TRBJ1-2,NA,CASIPGFWVYGYTF,TGTGCCAGCATCCCGGGTTTCTGGGTCTATGGCTACACCTTC
TRBV2,NA,TRBJ1-5,NA,CASRTGSNQPQHF,TGTGCCAGCAGGACAGGTAGCAATCAGCCCCAGCATTTT
TRBV19,few,TRBJ2-1,NA,CASSIGPGRTYEQFF,TGTGCCAGTAGTATAGGGCCAGGGAGGACATATGAGCAGTTCTTC
TRBV7-2,NA,TRBJ1-2,NA,CASSLTGNDYGYTF,TGTGCCAGCAGCTTAACAGGGAACGACTATGGCTACACCTTC
TRBV28,NA,TRBJ1-4,TRBD1,CASSTGQINEKLFF,TGTGCCAGCAGCACGGGACAGATTAATGAAAAACTGTTTTTT
TRBV7-2,NA,TRBJ2-7,TRBD2,CASSHPMTSGRPSSYEQYF,TGTGCCAGCAGCCATCCAATGACTAGCGGGCGCCCTAGCTCCTACGAGCAGTACTTC
TRBV18,NA,TRBJ1-3,NA,CASSPNSIGGSLTDTIYF,TGTGCCAGCTCACCAAACAGTATCGGGGGATCCCTTACGGACACCATATATTTT
TRBV6-1,NA,TRBJ2-7,TRBD2,CASSEGLAEPSYEQYF,TGTGCCAGCAGTGAAGGGCTAGCGGAGCCTTCCTACGAGCAGTACTTC
TRBV6-1,NA,TRBJ1-5,TRBD1,CASSEGTPGQAFNQPQHF,TGTGCCAGCAGTGAAGGAACCCCGGGACAGGCCTTCAATCAGCCCCAGCATTTT
TRBV10-3,NA,TRBJ1-4,NA,CAISEGQGGNEKLFF,TGTGCCATCAGTGAGGGGCAGGGTGGGAATGAAAAACTGTTTTTT
TRBV10-3,NA,TRBJ1-2,NA,CAISGTTGTKGYTF,TGTGCCATCAGTGGGACAACCGGGACAAAGGGCTACACCTTC
TRBV11-2,once,TRBJ2-6,NA,CASSRLEGANVLTF,TGTGCCAGCAGCCGGTTGGAGGGGGCCAACGTCCTGACTTTC
TRBV30,NA,TRBJ2-2,NA,CAWSTGVNLGELFF,TGTGCCTGGAGTACGGGTGTGAACCTAGGGGAGCTGTTTTTT
TRBV11-3,once,TRBJ1-1,NA,CASSKLPDRNTEAFF,TGTGCCAGCAGCAAGCTCCCGGACAGGAACACTGAAGCTTTCTTT
TRBV29-1,NA,TRBJ2-1,TRBD2,CSGVLAGGGSDNEQFF,TGCAGCGGCGTACTAGCGGGGGGCGGTTCTGACAATGAGCAGTTCTTC
TRBV10-1,NA,TRBJ1-3,NA,CASSEDSSGNTIYF,TGCGCCAGCAGTGAGGACAGCTCTGGAAACACCATATATTTT
TRBV2,NA,TRBJ1-4,TRBD1,CGTGTGFEKLFF,TGTGGGACCGGGACAGGGTTCGAAAAACTGTTTTTT
TRBV5-4,NA,TRBJ2-7,NA,CASSLDVPYEQYF,TGTGCCAGCAGCTTGGATGTCCCGTACGAGCAGTACTTC
TRBV19,NA,TRBJ2-2,NA,CASSITALTGELFF,TGTGCCAGTAGTATCACGGCCCTAACAGGCGAGCTGTTTTTT
TRBV2,NA,TRBJ2-7,TRBD1,CASSYRTGGSYEQYF,TGTGCCAGCAGCTACCGGACAGGGGGCTCCTACGAGCAGTACTTC
TRBV5-1,NA,TRBJ1-5,NA,CASSPTGGEEQPQHF,TGCGCCAGCAGCCCTACGGGGGGCGAGGAACAGCCCCAGCATTTT
TRBV5-1,NA,TRBJ1-2,TRBD1,CASSWKQGASNYGYTF,TGCGCCAGCAGCTGGAAACAGGGGGCGTCCAACTATGGCTACACCTTC